The clone carrying this T cell receptor (beta chain) was recorded once. This sample's time point: pretreatment peripheral blood. CDR3 length: 15 residues. The ends lost 4 bases at V and 0 bases at J; junction bases unmatched: 7. From germline, CDR1 is SGHNT and CDR2 YYREEE (reference sequence). This specimen comes from a study of PD-L1 blockade in urothelial cancer. Study in general: Analyses were performed on blood at 3 weeks after treatment start (the second dose) and at 6 weeks.

Generated by immunoSEQ multiplex PCR, the TCRdb table keeps only in-frame clones and is missing some. Counted here are around 100,000 clones, 85% to 90% occurring once; the ten biggest clones make up 1.5% to 2%. The source of this sequence is a man between 60 and 75 years old with urothelial cancer. This chain uses TRBV5-4 with TRBJ2-7, with 7 bases that match TRBD2. Source: PBMCs, taken around atezolizumab (anti-PD-L1) treatment. CDR3 sequence reads: CASSPSGTNSYEQYF. The CDR3, as DNA: TGTGCCAGCAGCCCATCCGGGACTAACTCCTACGAGCAGTACTTC.